Listed below are T cell receptor beta chains from one sample, sequenced in a study of blood T cell repertoires in COVID-19. Repertoires were generated with immunoSEQ multiplex PCR, while TCRdb's copy carries only in-frame clones and drops some. The sample shows some 46,000 clones, 80% to 85% of them seen only once. Sequences were obtained from peripheral blood. The receptors were sampled from a man aged 60-69 years with active COVID-19. CDR3s include the opening cysteine and the closing phenylalanine or tryptophan. Each record gives: D gene, clone size, V gene, J gene, CDR3 DNA, CDR3 protein. D genes are given only for firm matches. Only some rows state a clone size, as once, few, many or a class for expanded clones.

D gene: -
clone size: -
V gene: TRBV7-2
J gene: TRBJ2-3
CDR3 DNA: TGTGCCAGCAGCTTAGAGACTAGTGCAGATACGCAGTATTTT
CDR3 protein: CASSLETSADTQYF

D gene: -
clone size: -
V gene: TRBV19
J gene: TRBJ2-2
CDR3 DNA: TGTGCCAGTAGTATCGGGGTTGGGGAGCTGTTTTTT
CDR3 protein: CASSIGVGELFF

D gene: TRBD1
clone size: few
V gene: TRBV4-2
J gene: TRBJ2-7
CDR3 DNA: TGTGCCAGCAGCCCATACAGGGGGCCCACCTACGAGCAGTACTTC
CDR3 protein: CASSPYRGPTYEQYF

D gene: TRBD2
clone size: -
V gene: TRBV4-1
J gene: TRBJ2-7
CDR3 DNA: TGCGCCAGCAGCCAAGATGAGAGGCGGGGGAGCTCCTACGAGCAGTACTTC
CDR3 protein: CASSQDERRGSSYEQYF

D gene: TRBD2
clone size: -
V gene: TRBV6-2/TRBV6-3
J gene: TRBJ2-7
CDR3 DNA: TGTGCCAGCAGTTCCCTGGGGACTAGTAGCTACGAGCAGTACTTC
CDR3 protein: CASSSLGTSSYEQYF

D gene: -
clone size: -
V gene: TRBV20-1
J gene: TRBJ1-6
CDR3 DNA: TGCAGTGCTAGTCCCAGGGGCCACTATAATTCACCCCTCCACTTT
CDR3 protein: CSASPRGHYNSPLHF

D gene: TRBD1
clone size: -
V gene: TRBV28
J gene: TRBJ1-2
CDR3 DNA: TGTGCCACTGAGGACAGGCGCACTAACTATGGCTACACCTTC
CDR3 protein: CATEDRRTNYGYTF

D gene: TRBD2
clone size: few
V gene: TRBV4-3
J gene: TRBJ2-3
CDR3 DNA: TGCGCCAGCAGCCCGCACTACACTAGCGGGGGCGCAGATACGCAGTATTTT
CDR3 protein: CASSPHYTSGGADTQYF

D gene: -
clone size: -
V gene: TRBV30
J gene: TRBJ2-7
CDR3 DNA: TGTGCCTGGAGATCGGGGGAATACGAGCAGTACTTC
CDR3 protein: CAWRSGEYEQYF

D gene: -
clone size: -
V gene: TRBV7-2
J gene: TRBJ1-2
CDR3 DNA: TGTGCCAGCAGTGGACAGTTCCGCTATGGCTACACCTTC
CDR3 protein: CASSGQFRYGYTF

D gene: -
clone size: -
V gene: TRBV7-8
J gene: TRBJ2-2
CDR3 DNA: TGTGCCAGCAGCTTAGGAGGAGTCACCGGGGAGCTGTTTTTT
CDR3 protein: CASSLGGVTGELFF

D gene: -
clone size: -
V gene: TRBV5-1
J gene: TRBJ2-3
CDR3 DNA: TGCGCCAGCAGTGTCCGGCGGGGAGGGGGAGATACGCAGTATTTT
CDR3 protein: CASSVRRGGGDTQYF

D gene: TRBD1
clone size: -
V gene: TRBV27
J gene: TRBJ2-3
CDR3 DNA: TGTGCCAGCAGTTCTACGACAGGGGGCACAGATACGCAGTATTTT
CDR3 protein: CASSSTTGGTDTQYF

D gene: -
clone size: -
V gene: TRBV5-1
J gene: TRBJ2-5
CDR3 DNA: TGCGCCAGCAGCTTGGGAAGCCATCCGGGCCAAGAGACCCAGTACTTC
CDR3 protein: CASSLGSHPGQETQYF

D gene: TRBD1
clone size: -
V gene: TRBV29-1
J gene: TRBJ2-5
CDR3 DNA: TGCAGCGTCCCGGACAGGGGGTTTCAGACCCAGTACTTC
CDR3 protein: CSVPDRGFQTQYF

D gene: TRBD2
clone size: few
V gene: TRBV5-4
J gene: TRBJ2-7
CDR3 DNA: TGTGCCAGCAGCTCGACCCGACTAGCGGACCAAATAGAATACTACGAGCAGTACTTC
CDR3 protein: CASSSTRLADQIEYYEQYF

D gene: -
clone size: -
V gene: TRBV7-2
J gene: TRBJ2-2
CDR3 DNA: TGTGCCAGCAGCTTAGCCGTCCTGACCGGGGAGCTGTTTTTT
CDR3 protein: CASSLAVLTGELFF

D gene: -
clone size: -
V gene: TRBV5-6
J gene: TRBJ2-6
CDR3 DNA: TGTGCCAGCAGCTTCCTTCTGCGCTCTGGGGCCAACGTCCTGACTTTC
CDR3 protein: CASSFLLRSGANVLTF

D gene: TRBD2
clone size: once
V gene: TRBV19
J gene: TRBJ2-3
CDR3 DNA: TGTGCCAGTAGTATAGTCTCCGTGGGACTAGCAGGCCATACGCAGTATTTT
CDR3 protein: CASSIVSVGLAGHTQYF

D gene: -
clone size: -
V gene: TRBV7-9
J gene: TRBJ2-4
CDR3 DNA: TGTGCCAGCAGCTTAGGACACGCTTTGGACATTCAGTACTTC
CDR3 protein: CASSLGHALDIQYF

D gene: TRBD2
clone size: few
V gene: TRBV5-1
J gene: TRBJ2-7
CDR3 DNA: TGCGCCAGCAGCCCCTCCTTTGGGGGGGCCTACGAGCAGTACTTC
CDR3 protein: CASSPSFGGAYEQYF

D gene: -
clone size: -
V gene: TRBV7-8
J gene: TRBJ1-4
CDR3 DNA: TGTGCCAGCAGCTTACTCCCCCAGGGATTTAATGAAAAACTGTTTTTT
CDR3 protein: CASSLLPQGFNEKLFF

D gene: TRBD2
clone size: -
V gene: TRBV5-4
J gene: TRBJ2-5
CDR3 DNA: TGTGCCAGCAGCTTCGGCGGGAGAACGATGGAGACCCAGTACTTC
CDR3 protein: CASSFGGRTMETQYF

D gene: -
clone size: -
V gene: TRBV21-1
J gene: TRBJ2-5
CDR3 DNA: TGTGCCAGCAGCAAAGGGCAGGGCAGGGAGACCCAGTACTTC
CDR3 protein: CASSKGQGRETQYF

D gene: TRBD1
clone size: -
V gene: TRBV6-4
J gene: TRBJ1-2
CDR3 DNA: TGTGCCAGCAGAGAATGGGACCAAACAGGGGCGGGCTACACCTTC
CDR3 protein: CASREWDQTGAGYTF

D gene: TRBD2
clone size: -
V gene: TRBV18
J gene: TRBJ2-3
CDR3 DNA: TGTGCCAGCTCACCTCGGGGGCTAGCGGGAGCAGATACGCAGTATTTT
CDR3 protein: CASSPRGLAGADTQYF

D gene: TRBD2
clone size: few
V gene: TRBV6-6
J gene: TRBJ2-7
CDR3 DNA: TGTGCCAGCAGTTACGGACTAGCGGGGGGGACCTACGAGCAGTACTTC
CDR3 protein: CASSYGLAGGTYEQYF

D gene: TRBD1
clone size: -
V gene: TRBV6-4
J gene: TRBJ1-2
CDR3 DNA: TGTGCCAGCAGACCCAGGACGGACAGGCCCGACTATGGCTACACCTTC
CDR3 protein: CASRPRTDRPDYGYTF

D gene: TRBD1
clone size: -
V gene: TRBV2
J gene: TRBJ2-7
CDR3 DNA: TGTGCCAGCAATGGGCCGACCAGGGGGTCCTACGAGCAGTACTTC
CDR3 protein: CASNGPTRGSYEQYF

D gene: TRBD1
clone size: -
V gene: TRBV11-2
J gene: TRBJ2-5
CDR3 DNA: TGTGCCAGCAGCCCAACCGGGACAGGGGGCGCGGAGACCCAGTACTTC
CDR3 protein: CASSPTGTGGAETQYF

D gene: TRBD2
clone size: -
V gene: TRBV9
J gene: TRBJ2-5
CDR3 DNA: TGTGCCAGCAGCGGCGGACTAGCGGGGGTTGGGGAGACCCAGTACTTC
CDR3 protein: CASSGGLAGVGETQYF

D gene: TRBD1
clone size: -
V gene: TRBV4-1
J gene: TRBJ1-2
CDR3 DNA: TGCGCCAGCAGCCAGGGTATGAGGACAGGATCGGGTAATAACTATGGCTACACCTTC
CDR3 protein: CASSQGMRTGSGNNYGYTF

D gene: -
clone size: few
V gene: TRBV7-3
J gene: TRBJ2-7
CDR3 DNA: TGTGCCAGCAGGGCCATTCGCTACGAGCAGTACTTC
CDR3 protein: CASRAIRYEQYF

D gene: -
clone size: -
V gene: TRBV10-2
J gene: TRBJ1-1
CDR3 DNA: TGCGCCGCATCTATGACACAAAACACTGAAGCTTTCTTT
CDR3 protein: CAASMTQNTEAFF

D gene: -
clone size: -
V gene: TRBV7-2
J gene: TRBJ2-7
CDR3 DNA: TGTGCCAGCAGTGATCAGAGGAGCTCCTACGAGCAGTACTTC
CDR3 protein: CASSDQRSSYEQYF

D gene: TRBD1
clone size: -
V gene: TRBV19
J gene: TRBJ1-5
CDR3 DNA: TGTGCCAGTTCTCCCCCCCGGGACAGGGGGCCGGGTAATCAGCCCCAGCATTTT
CDR3 protein: CASSPPRDRGPGNQPQHF

D gene: TRBD2
clone size: -
V gene: TRBV9
J gene: TRBJ2-1
CDR3 DNA: TGTGCCAGCAGCCCCGAGTGGGTAGCGGGGATCTCCTACAATGAGCAGTTCTTC
CDR3 protein: CASSPEWVAGISYNEQFF

D gene: TRBD1
clone size: -
V gene: TRBV9
J gene: TRBJ1-6
CDR3 DNA: TGTGCCAGCAGCGTAGGGGGGACAGTGAATTATAATTCACCCCTCCACTTT
CDR3 protein: CASSVGGTVNYNSPLHF

D gene: -
clone size: -
V gene: TRBV5-1
J gene: TRBJ1-1
CDR3 DNA: TGCGCCAGCAGGCCGGAGGCCACGATGGAAGCTTTCTTT
CDR3 protein: CASRPEATMEAFF

D gene: -
clone size: -
V gene: TRBV5-1
J gene: TRBJ2-1
CDR3 DNA: TGCGCCAGCAGCCAAGGGGGACGCGCCTACAATGAGCAGTTCTTC
CDR3 protein: CASSQGGRAYNEQFF

D gene: -
clone size: -
V gene: TRBV25-1
J gene: TRBJ1-2
CDR3 DNA: TGTGCCAGCACAGGGAACTATGGCTACACCTTC
CDR3 protein: CASTGNYGYTF

D gene: TRBD2
clone size: -
V gene: TRBV7-2
J gene: TRBJ2-1
CDR3 DNA: TGTGCCGGCAGCTTAGTCTGGAGGACTAGGGGAAACAATGAGCAGTTCTTC
CDR3 protein: CAGSLVWRTRGNNEQFF

D gene: TRBD2
clone size: -
V gene: TRBV19
J gene: TRBJ2-1
CDR3 DNA: TGTGCCAGTAGCACCGGGACTAGCGGAAACAATGAGCAGTTCTTC
CDR3 protein: CASSTGTSGNNEQFF

D gene: -
clone size: -
V gene: TRBV4-3
J gene: TRBJ1-2
CDR3 DNA: TGCGCCAGCAGCCTTCAACAGGGATCTGGCTATGGCTACACCTTC
CDR3 protein: CASSLQQGSGYGYTF

D gene: -
clone size: -
V gene: TRBV29-1
J gene: TRBJ1-1
CDR3 DNA: TGCAGCGTTGAGGGCGCAGCCGAAGCTTTCTTT
CDR3 protein: CSVEGAAEAFF

D gene: TRBD1
clone size: -
V gene: TRBV5-4
J gene: TRBJ1-1
CDR3 DNA: TGTGCCAGCAGCATGGACAGGGGCGATGAAGCTTTCTTT
CDR3 protein: CASSMDRGDEAFF

D gene: TRBD1
clone size: -
V gene: TRBV2
J gene: TRBJ1-2
CDR3 DNA: TGTGCCAGCAGTGGGGACAGGGTGAACTATGGCTACACCTTC
CDR3 protein: CASSGDRVNYGYTF

D gene: -
clone size: -
V gene: TRBV6-5
J gene: TRBJ2-6
CDR3 DNA: TGTGCCAGCCGAGGAAGGTTTGGGGCCAACGTCCTGACTTTC
CDR3 protein: CASRGRFGANVLTF

D gene: -
clone size: -
V gene: TRBV11-2
J gene: TRBJ2-7
CDR3 DNA: TGTGCCAGCAGCTCGTTTCGTGGGGCGTCCAACGAGCAGTACTTC
CDR3 protein: CASSSFRGASNEQYF

D gene: TRBD2
clone size: -
V gene: TRBV15
J gene: TRBJ2-7
CDR3 DNA: TGTGCCACCAGCCGGACTAGCACCGAATACGAGCAGTACTTC
CDR3 protein: CATSRTSTEYEQYF

D gene: -
clone size: -
V gene: TRBV24-1
J gene: TRBJ2-1
CDR3 DNA: TGTGCCACCAGTGATGCCCACAATCTCAGGGTTCAGTTCTTC
CDR3 protein: CATSDAHNLRVQFF

D gene: -
clone size: -
V gene: TRBV27
J gene: TRBJ2-1
CDR3 DNA: TGTGCCAGTACTTTGTCCCTCTCCAATGAGCAGTTCTTC
CDR3 protein: CASTLSLSNEQFF

D gene: -
clone size: -
V gene: TRBV7-7
J gene: TRBJ2-7
CDR3 DNA: TGTGCTAGCAGCTTACTCGCGGGGGCATCCTACGAGCAGTACTTC
CDR3 protein: CASSLLAGASYEQYF

D gene: TRBD1
clone size: -
V gene: TRBV27
J gene: TRBJ2-7
CDR3 DNA: TGTGCCAGCAGTCGACAGGGCTCCTACGAGCAGTACTTC
CDR3 protein: CASSRQGSYEQYF

D gene: TRBD2
clone size: -
V gene: TRBV11-2
J gene: TRBJ2-5
CDR3 DNA: TGTGCCAGCAGCTTAAGGCTAGCGGGGGCCCAAGAGACCCAGTACTTC
CDR3 protein: CASSLRLAGAQETQYF

D gene: TRBD1
clone size: -
V gene: TRBV7-2
J gene: TRBJ2-1
CDR3 DNA: TGTGCCAGCAGCTTAGCACAGGGGACCTACAATGAGCAGTTCTTC
CDR3 protein: CASSLAQGTYNEQFF